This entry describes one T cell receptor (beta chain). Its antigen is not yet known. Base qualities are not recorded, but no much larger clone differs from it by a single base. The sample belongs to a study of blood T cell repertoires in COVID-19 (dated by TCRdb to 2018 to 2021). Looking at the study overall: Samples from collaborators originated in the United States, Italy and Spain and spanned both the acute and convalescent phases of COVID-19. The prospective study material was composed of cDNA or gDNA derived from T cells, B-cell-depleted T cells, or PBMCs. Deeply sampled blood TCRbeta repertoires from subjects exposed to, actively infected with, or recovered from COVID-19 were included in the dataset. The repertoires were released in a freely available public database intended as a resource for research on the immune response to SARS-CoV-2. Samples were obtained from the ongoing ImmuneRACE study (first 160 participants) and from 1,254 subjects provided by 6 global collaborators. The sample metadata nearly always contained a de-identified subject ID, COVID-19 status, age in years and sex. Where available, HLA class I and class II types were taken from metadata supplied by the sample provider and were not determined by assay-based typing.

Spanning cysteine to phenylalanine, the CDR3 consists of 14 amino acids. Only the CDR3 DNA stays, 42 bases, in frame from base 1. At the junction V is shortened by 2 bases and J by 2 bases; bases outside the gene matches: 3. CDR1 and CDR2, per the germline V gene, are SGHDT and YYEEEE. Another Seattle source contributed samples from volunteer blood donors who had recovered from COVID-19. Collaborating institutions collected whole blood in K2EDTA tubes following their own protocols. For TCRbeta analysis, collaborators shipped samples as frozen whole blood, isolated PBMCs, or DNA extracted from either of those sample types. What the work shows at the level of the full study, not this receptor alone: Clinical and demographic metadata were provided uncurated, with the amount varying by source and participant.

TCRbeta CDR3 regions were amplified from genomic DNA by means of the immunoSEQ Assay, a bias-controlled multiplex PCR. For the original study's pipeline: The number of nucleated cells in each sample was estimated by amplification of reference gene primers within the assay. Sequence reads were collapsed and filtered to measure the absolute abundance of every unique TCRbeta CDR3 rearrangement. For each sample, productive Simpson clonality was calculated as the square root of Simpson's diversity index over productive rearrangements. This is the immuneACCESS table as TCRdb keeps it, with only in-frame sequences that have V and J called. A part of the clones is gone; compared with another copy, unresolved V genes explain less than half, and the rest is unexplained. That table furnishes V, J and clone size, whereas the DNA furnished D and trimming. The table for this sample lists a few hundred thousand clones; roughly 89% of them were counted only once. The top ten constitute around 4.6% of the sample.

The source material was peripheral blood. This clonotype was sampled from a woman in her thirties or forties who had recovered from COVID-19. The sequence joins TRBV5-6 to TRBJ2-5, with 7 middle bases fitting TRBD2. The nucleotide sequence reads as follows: TGTGCCAGCAGCTTTGGCGGGGGACAAGAGACCCAGTACTTC. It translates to CASSFGGGQETQYF.